This T cell receptor beta chain was sequenced in a study of STAT5B mutations in CD4+ large granular lymphocyte leukemia. Whole-study findings and limits: Higher CD4+ than CD8+ T-LGLL clonality might reflect small sample size. Patient CD4-sorted repertoires stayed more clonal than healthy ones after leukemic-clone removal.

The CDR3 has 18 residues. Germline CDR1 reads SGHDT; CDR2 reads YYEEEE. V dropped 3 bases and J dropped 6; count of bases not matched to a gene: 10. Data came from immunoSEQ multiplex PCR; TCRdb stores just in-frame clones and leaves some out. The sample has roughly 34,000 clones; roughly 79% are singletons. As to this clone: What it recognizes is unknown.

The V gene is TRBV5-6, the J gene TRBJ2-1; 15 bases are a match to TRBD2. Source material: CD4+ T cells from blood buffy coats. This TCR came from a human donor in good health. The CDR3 loop is CASSSLHPGLAGGNEQFF. The CDR3 bases are TGTGCCAGCAGCTCTCTACACCCGGGACTAGCGGGGGGCAATGAGCAGTTCTTC.